This T cell receptor beta chain is drawn from a study of control samples from healthy donors and cancer patients. Germline CDR1 and CDR2: SGHNT and YYREEE (reference sequence). The CDR3 totals 12 residues. Trimming took off 2 bases at V and 7 bases at J, with 6 bases between the two ends. Produced via immunoSEQ multiplex PCR; TCRdb's table is partial and in-frame only. This repertoire shows about 250,000 clones, over 70% found once; its top ten account for 10% to 15%. This chain uses TRBV5-4 with TRBJ2-2; no definite D call. The source material was PBMCs. The source of this sequence is a woman aged 55 to 70 with lung cancer. CDR3: CASSLANGELFF. The CDR3 coding sequence is TGTGCCAGCAGCTTAGCTAACGGGGAGCTGTTTTTT.